These 11 T cell receptor beta chains came from one sample sequenced in a study of CD4 and CD8 cells across lung adenocarcinoma regions. Each CDR3 protein is one row after TCRdb ran MiXCR on the PCR reads. The repertoire has some 16,000 distinct CDR3 sequences, roughly 50% of them found once; the top ten carry 32%. The sequencing sample was made of CD8+ T cells from the center of a lung tumor. These receptor sequences come from a female donor with lung adenocarcinoma. The CD4 and CD8 labels of this study may be unreliable.

The chain links TRBV6-1 to TRBJ2-5; a weak D match, TRBD2 (5 bases). The J call may not be correct, given that the DNA end is closer to TRBJ2-7. This CDR3 is built from 14 residues. The germline V gene encodes CDR1 MNHNS and CDR2 SASEGT. Here the CDR3 reads CASRRVGPFNEQYF. The CDR3 DNA follows: TGTGCCAGCAGGAGGGTGGGCCCCTTTAACGAGCAGTACTTC.

This clonotype has ten or more counts. The chain couples TRBV24-1 to TRBJ2-1; 9 nucleotides agree with TRBD2. The CDR3 extends over 17 amino acids. Germline assignment: CDR1 KGHDR and CDR2 SFDVKD. The J segment lost 5 bases and the V segment lost 3 bases, leaving 10 bases of the junction unmatched. DNA of the CDR3: TGTGCCACCAGTGATGCGAAGCGGGGGGACGTTGACAATGAGCAGTTCTTC. Its translation: CATSDAKRGDVDNEQFF.

The chain is built from TRBV6-1 and TRBJ2-1, with 10 bases matching TRBD2. The end of the DNA fits TRBJ2-5 better, so the J call may be wrong. The CDR3 sequence is 16 residues long. Germline V gene lookup returns CDR1 MNHNS and CDR2 SASEGT. CDR3 nucleotide sequence: TGTGCCAGCAGTGTAGCTAGCGGGGGAGTTCAAGAGACCCAGTACTTC. It is translated as CASSVASGGVQETQYF.

This clonotype has a single count. A read error may account for a junction end that differs from germline. The chain joins TRBV20-1 to TRBJ2-4, with unresolved D. Germline CDR1 reads DFQATT; CDR2 reads SNEGSKA (reference sequence). CDR3 length: 14 residues. For the CDR3, the DNA is TGCAGTGCTAGGGGCAGTTCGGGCACAGATATTCAGTATTTC. It yields the protein CSARGSSGTDIQYF.

The chain's CDR3 is CAWRKKGYNEQFF. The DNA for the CDR3 is TGTGCCTGGAGAAAAAAGGGTTACAATGAGCAGTTCTTC. This chain joins TRBV30 and TRBJ2-1, with D uncertain. CDR1 is GTSNPN, CDR2 SVGIG, per germline (reference sequence). This CDR3 has 13 residues. V was cut by 3 bases and J by 4 bases, with 10 bases left in between. The full variable domain, its missing parts supplied by reference TRBV30 and TRBJ2-1, is SQTIHQWPATLVQPVGSPLSLECTVEGTSNPNLYWYRQAAGRGLQLLFYSVGIGQISSEVPQNLSASRPQDRQFILSSKKLLLSDSGFYLCAWRKKGYNEQFFGPGTRLTVL.

This clonotype was picked up many times. CDR3 sequence: CASSYSGNVAKNIQYF. The CDR3 nucleotides are TGTGCCAGCAGTTACTCGGGTAATGTAGCCAAAAACATTCAGTACTTC. J is TRBJ2-4 and V is TRBV6-5; no clear D gene. The CDR3 is 16 amino acids. Germline CDR1 and CDR2: MNHEY and SVGAGI. Trimming pared 0 bases from V and 0 bases from J, leaving 9 bases between.

This chain joins TRBV6-5 and TRBJ2-1, with D possibly TRBD1 on 6 matching bases. Germline CDR1 and CDR2: MNHEY and SVGAGI. V was trimmed by 2 bases and J by 0 bases, leaving 14 bases between them. The CDR3 is 17 residues long. CDR3 amino acids: CASSYVGQSSSYNEQFF. In DNA form, the CDR3 reads TGTGCCAGCAGTTACGTCGGACAGTCCTCCTCCTACAATGAGCAGTTCTTC.

About this clonotype itself: Germline and junction disagree at one end, which may indicate a read error. In nucleotides, the CDR3 is TGTGCCAGGGGCTTCTCGGCTGTGAGCAGAGATAAGCAGTTCTTT. Translating it yields CARGFSAVSRDKQFF. The chain combines TRBV6-1 with TRBJ2-1; D gene ambiguous. The CDR3 totals 15 residues. Per the germline V gene, CDR1 is MNHNS and CDR2 is SASEGT.

This clonotype was recorded a few times. The rearrangement joins TRBV6-1 to TRBJ2-3; TRBD2 is a possible D gene (6 bases). Trimming cost V 8 bases and J 0 bases, with 12 bases left between them. This CDR3 is 14 amino acids long. Looked up from germline, CDR1 is MNHNS and CDR2 is SASEGT. The CDR3 nucleotides are TGTGCCAGCCAGTATAGCGGTAGCACAGATACGCAGTATTTT. This codes for CASQYSGSTDTQYF.

This clonotype is a singleton in its sample. The rearrangement joins TRBV6-1 to TRBJ2-1; TRBD1 or TRBD2 may be the D gene (5 bases each). The CDR3 totals 16 residues. V lost 5 bases and J lost 10, with 24 bases in between. The germline gives CDR1 MNHNS, CDR2 SASEGT. The CDR3 is CASSPSMGDDSYEQFF. As DNA, the CDR3 is TGTGCCAGCAGTCCGAGCATGGGGGATGACTCCTACGAGCAGTTCTTC.

The chain combines TRBV5-1 with TRBJ2-7; 7 bases fit TRBD1. Germline lookup yields CDR1 SGHRS and CDR2 YFSETQ. CDR3 length: 15 amino acids. V was clipped by 1 base and J by 2 bases; unmatched bases: 6. CDR3 coding DNA: TGCGCCAGCAGCTTGAAAGGGGACAGCGCCTACGAGCAGTACTTC. Translation gives CASSLKGDSAYEQYF. The full variable domain, its missing parts supplied by reference TRBV5-1 and TRBJ2-7, is KAGVTQTPRYLIKTRGQQVTLSCSPISGHRSVSWYQQTPGQGLQFLFEYFSETQRNKGNFPGRFSGRQFSNSRSEMNVSTLELGDSALYLCASSLKGDSAYEQYFGPGTRLTVT.